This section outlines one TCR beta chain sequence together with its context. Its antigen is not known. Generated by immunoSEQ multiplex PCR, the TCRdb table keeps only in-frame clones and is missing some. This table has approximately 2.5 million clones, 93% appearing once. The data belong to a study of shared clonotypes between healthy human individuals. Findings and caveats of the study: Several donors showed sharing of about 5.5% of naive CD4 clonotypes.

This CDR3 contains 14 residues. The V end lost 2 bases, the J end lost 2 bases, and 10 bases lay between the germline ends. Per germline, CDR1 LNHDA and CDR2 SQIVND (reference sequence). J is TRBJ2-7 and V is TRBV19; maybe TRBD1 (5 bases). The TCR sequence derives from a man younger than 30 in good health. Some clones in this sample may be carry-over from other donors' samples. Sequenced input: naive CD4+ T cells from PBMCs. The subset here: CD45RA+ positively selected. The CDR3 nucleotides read TGTGCCAGTAGTATAAACTCAGGGCCCTACGAGCAGTACTTC. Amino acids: CASSINSGPYEQYF. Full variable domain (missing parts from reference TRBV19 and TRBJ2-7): DGGITQSPKYLFRKEGQNVTLSCEQNLNHDAMYWYRQDPGQGLRLIYYSQIVNDFQKGDIAEGYSVSREKKESFPLTVTSAQKNPTAFYLCASSINSGPYEQYFGPGTRLTVT.